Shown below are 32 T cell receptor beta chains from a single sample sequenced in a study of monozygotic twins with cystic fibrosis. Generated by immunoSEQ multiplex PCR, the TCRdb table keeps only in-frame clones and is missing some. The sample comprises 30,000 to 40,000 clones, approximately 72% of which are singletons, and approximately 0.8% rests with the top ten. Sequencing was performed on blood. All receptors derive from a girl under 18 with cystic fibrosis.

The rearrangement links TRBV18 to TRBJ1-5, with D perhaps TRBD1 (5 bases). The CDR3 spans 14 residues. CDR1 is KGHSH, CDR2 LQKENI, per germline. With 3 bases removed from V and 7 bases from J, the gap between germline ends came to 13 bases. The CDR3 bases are TGTGCCAGCTCACCCGAGGACACTCGCCAGCCCCAGCATTTT. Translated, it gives CASSPEDTRQPQHF.

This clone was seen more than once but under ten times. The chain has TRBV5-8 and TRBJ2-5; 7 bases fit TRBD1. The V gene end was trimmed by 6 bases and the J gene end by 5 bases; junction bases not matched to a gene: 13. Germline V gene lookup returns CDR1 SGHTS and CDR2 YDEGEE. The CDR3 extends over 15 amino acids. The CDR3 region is CASIPWWDSWETQYF. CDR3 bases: TGTGCCAGCATCCCATGGTGGGACAGTTGGGAGACCCAGTACTTC.

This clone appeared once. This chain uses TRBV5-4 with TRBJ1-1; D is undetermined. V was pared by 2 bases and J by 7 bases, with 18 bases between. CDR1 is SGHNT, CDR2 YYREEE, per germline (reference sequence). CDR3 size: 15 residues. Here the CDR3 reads CASSLLGGRVDEAFF. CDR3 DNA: TGTGCCAGCAGCTTATTGGGCGGCCGGGTCGATGAAGCTTTCTTT.

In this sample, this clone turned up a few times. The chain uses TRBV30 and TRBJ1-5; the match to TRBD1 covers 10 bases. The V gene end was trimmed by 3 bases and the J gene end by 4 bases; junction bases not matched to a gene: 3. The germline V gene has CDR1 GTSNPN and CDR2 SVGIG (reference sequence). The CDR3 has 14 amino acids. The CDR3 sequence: CAWRGTGANQPQHF. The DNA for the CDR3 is TGTGCCTGGAGAGGGACAGGGGCTAATCAGCCCCAGCATTTT.

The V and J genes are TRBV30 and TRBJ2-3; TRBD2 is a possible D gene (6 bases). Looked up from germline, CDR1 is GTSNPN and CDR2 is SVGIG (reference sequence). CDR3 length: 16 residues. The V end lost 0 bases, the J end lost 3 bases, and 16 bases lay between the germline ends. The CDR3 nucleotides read TGTGCCTGGAGTGTACTTTTGCGGGACTTTACAGATACGCAGTATTTT. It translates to CAWSVLLRDFTDTQYF.

This chain's CDR3 is CSAAGLAGEQYF. The CDR3 region has the DNA TGCAGCGCGGCGGGACTAGCGGGTGAGCAGTACTTC. The chain carries TRBV29-1 and TRBJ2-7, with 12 bases aligning to TRBD2. This CDR3 spans 12 amino acids. The junction had 5 bases not matched to a gene; V was cut back by 7 bases and J by 7 bases. CDR1 SQVTM and CDR2 ANQGSEA come from the germline V gene.

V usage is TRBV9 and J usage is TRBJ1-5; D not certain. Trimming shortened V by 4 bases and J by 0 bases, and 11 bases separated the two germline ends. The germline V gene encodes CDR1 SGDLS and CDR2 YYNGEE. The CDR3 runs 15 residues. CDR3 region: CASSSSSASNQPQHF. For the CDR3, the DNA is TGTGCCAGCAGCTCGAGCTCAGCTAGCAATCAGCCCCAGCATTTT. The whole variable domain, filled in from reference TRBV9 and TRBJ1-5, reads DSGVTQTPKHLITATGQRVTLRCSPRSGDLSVYWYQQSLDQGLQFLIQYYNGEERAKGNILERFSAQQFPDLHSELNLSSLELGDSALYFCASSSSSASNQPQHFGDGTRLSIL.

DNA for the CDR3: TGCAGCGTCGCCGGGACAAGCGCAACTAATGAAAAACTGTTTTTT. Its protein is CSVAGTSATNEKLFF. The chain is built from TRBV29-1 and TRBJ1-4; D perhaps matches TRBD1 (6 bases). V shed 6 bases and J shed 0 bases, with 14 bases lying between them. The CDR3 contains 15 residues. CDR1 is SQVTM and CDR2 is ANQGSEA in the germline V gene.

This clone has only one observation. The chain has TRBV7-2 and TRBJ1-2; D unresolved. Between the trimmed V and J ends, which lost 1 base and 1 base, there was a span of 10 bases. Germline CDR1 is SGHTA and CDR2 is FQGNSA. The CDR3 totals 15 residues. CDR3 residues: CASSLDRHFNYGYTF. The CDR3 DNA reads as TGTGCCAGCAGCTTAGATCGGCATTTTAACTATGGCTACACCTTC.

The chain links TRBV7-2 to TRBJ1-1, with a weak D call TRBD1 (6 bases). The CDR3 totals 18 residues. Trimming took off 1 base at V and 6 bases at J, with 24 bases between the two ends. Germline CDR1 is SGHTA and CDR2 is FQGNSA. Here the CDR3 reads CASSLVYVGRGRLAEAFF. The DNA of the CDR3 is TGTGCCAGCAGCTTAGTATATGTAGGCAGGGGAAGGTTGGCTGAAGCTTTCTTT. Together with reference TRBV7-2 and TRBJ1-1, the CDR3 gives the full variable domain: GAGVSQSPSNKVTEKGKDVELRCDPISGHTALYWYRQSLGQGLEFLIYFQGNSAPDKSGLPSDRFSAERTGGSVSTLTIQRTQQEDSAVYLCASSLVYVGRGRLAEAFFGQGTRLTVV.

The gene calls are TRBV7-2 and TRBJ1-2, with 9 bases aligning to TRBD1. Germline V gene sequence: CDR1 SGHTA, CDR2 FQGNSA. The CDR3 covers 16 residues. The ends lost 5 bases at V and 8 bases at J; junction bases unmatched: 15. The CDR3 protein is CASSIGAIGTGTGYTF. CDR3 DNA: TGTGCCAGCAGCATAGGGGCTATCGGGACAGGGACCGGCTACACCTTC.

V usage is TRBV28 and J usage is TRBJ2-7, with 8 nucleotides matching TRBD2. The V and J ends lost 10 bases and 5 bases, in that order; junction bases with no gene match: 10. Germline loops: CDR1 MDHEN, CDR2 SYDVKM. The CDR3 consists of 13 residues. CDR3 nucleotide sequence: TGTGCCACCGTAGCGGGGCGTCTCGACGAGCAGTACTTC. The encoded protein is CATVAGRLDEQYF. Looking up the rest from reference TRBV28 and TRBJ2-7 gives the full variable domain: DVKVTQSSRYLVKRTGEKVFLECVQDMDHENMFWYRQDPGLGLRLIYFSYDVKMKEKGDIPEGYSVSREKKERFSLILESASTNQTSMYLCATVAGRLDEQYFGPGTRLTVT.

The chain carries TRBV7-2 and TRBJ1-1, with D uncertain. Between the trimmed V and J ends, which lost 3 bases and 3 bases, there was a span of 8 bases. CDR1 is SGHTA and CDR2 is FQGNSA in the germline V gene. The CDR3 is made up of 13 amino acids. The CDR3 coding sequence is TGTGCCAGCAGCTTGAGGACCCACACTGAAGCTTTCTTT. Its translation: CASSLRTHTEAFF.

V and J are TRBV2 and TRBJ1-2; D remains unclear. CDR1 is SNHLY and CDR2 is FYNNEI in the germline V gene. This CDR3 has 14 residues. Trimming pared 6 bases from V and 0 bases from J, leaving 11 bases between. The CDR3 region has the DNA TGTGCCAGCAGAGGAACAGATACTAACTATGGCTACACCTTC. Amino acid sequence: CASRGTDTNYGYTF.

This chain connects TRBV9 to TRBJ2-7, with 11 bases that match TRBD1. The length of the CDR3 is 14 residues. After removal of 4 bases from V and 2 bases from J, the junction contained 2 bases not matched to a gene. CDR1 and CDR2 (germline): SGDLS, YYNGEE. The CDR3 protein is CASSQGQGAYEQYF. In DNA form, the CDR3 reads TGTGCCAGCAGCCAGGGACAGGGGGCCTACGAGCAGTACTTC.

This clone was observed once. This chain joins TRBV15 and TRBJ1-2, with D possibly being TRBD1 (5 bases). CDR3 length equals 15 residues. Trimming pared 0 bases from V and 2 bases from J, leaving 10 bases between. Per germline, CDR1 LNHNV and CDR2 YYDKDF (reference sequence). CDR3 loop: CATSRDQGLNYGYTF. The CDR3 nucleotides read TGTGCCACCAGCAGAGACCAGGGATTAAACTATGGCTACACCTTC.

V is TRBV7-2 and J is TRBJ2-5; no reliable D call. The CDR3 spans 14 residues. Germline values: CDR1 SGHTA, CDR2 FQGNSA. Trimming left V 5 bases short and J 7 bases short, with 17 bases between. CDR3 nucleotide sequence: TGTGCCAGCAGCCCAACAGCCACAACTGGGACCCAGTACTTC. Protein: CASSPTATTGTQYF.

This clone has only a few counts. CDR3 DNA sequence: TGTGCCAGCAGTTTATCTCAGGTGGCTGGTGGCGATACGCAGTATTTT. Protein sequence: CASSLSQVAGGDTQYF. This chain connects TRBV27 to TRBJ2-3; D unclear. Per germline, CDR1 MNHEY and CDR2 SMNVEV (reference sequence). Deletions cut 0 bases from V and 6 bases from J, with 16 bases between. The CDR3 length is 16 residues.

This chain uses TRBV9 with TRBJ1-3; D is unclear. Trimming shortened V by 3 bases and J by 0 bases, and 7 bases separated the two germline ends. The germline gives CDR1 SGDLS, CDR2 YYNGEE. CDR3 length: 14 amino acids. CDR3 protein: CASSDYGSGNTIYF. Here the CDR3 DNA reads TGTGCCAGCAGCGACTACGGCTCTGGAAACACCATATATTTT. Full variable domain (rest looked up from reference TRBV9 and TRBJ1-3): DSGVTQTPKHLITATGQRVTLRCSPRSGDLSVYWYQQSLDQGLQFLIQYYNGEERAKGNILERFSAQQFPDLHSELNLSSLELGDSALYFCASSDYGSGNTIYFGEGSWLTVV.

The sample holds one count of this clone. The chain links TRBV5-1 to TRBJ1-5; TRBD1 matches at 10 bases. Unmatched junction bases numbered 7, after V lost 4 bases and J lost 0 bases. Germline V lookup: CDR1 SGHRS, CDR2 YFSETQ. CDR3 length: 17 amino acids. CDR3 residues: CASSPGQGPYSNQPQHF. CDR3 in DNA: TGCGCCAGCAGCCCGGGACAGGGGCCATATAGCAATCAGCCCCAGCATTTT.

The CDR3 is CASSRVRDEQFF. The CDR3 DNA sequence: TGTGCCAGCAGCCGCGTCCGGGATGAGCAGTTCTTC. The chain recombines TRBV7-9 with TRBJ2-1; unclear D gene. V was clipped by 5 bases and J by 8 bases, with 10 bases between them. The CDR3 covers 12 residues. CDR1 and CDR2 from the germline V gene are SEHNR and FQNEAQ (reference sequence).

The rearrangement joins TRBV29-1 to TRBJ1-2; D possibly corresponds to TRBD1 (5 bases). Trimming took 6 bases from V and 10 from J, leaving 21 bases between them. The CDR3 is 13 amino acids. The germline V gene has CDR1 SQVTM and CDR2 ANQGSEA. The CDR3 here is CSVDFGTSGLYTF. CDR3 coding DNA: TGCAGCGTAGATTTTGGGACTTCAGGCCTCTACACCTTC.

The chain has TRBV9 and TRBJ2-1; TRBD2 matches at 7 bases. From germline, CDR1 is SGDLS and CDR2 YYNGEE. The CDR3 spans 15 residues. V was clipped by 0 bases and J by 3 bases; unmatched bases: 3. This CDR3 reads CASSVDSGLYNEQFF. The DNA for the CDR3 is TGTGCCAGCAGCGTAGATAGCGGGCTCTACAATGAGCAGTTCTTC.

The CDR3 DNA follows: TGCAGCGCCACCAACCCGACTAGAGCGGGAAGCGGATTGGAGCTGTTTTTT. Protein: CSATNPTRAGSGLELFF. The chain recombines TRBV29-1 with TRBJ2-2; 7 bases map to TRBD2. The CDR3 runs to 17 residues. The V segment lost 7 bases and the J segment 10 bases; nucleotides outside the gene matches: 24. The germline V gene encodes CDR1 SQVTM and CDR2 ANQGSEA.

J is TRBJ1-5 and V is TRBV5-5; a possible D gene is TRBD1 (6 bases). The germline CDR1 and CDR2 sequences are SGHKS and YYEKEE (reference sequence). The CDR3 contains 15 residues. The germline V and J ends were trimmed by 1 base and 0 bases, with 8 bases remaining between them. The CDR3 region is CASSLTGYSNQPQHF. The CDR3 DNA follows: TGTGCCAGCAGCTTGACAGGGTATAGCAATCAGCCCCAGCATTTT. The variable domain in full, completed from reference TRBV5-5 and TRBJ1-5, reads DAGVTQSPTHLIKTRGQQVTLRCSPISGHKSVSWYQQVLGQGPQFIFQYYEKEERGRGNFPDRFSARQFPNYSSELNVNALLLGDSALYLCASSLTGYSNQPQHFGDGTRLSIL.

This CDR3 is CATSRADPLYGYTF. In DNA, the CDR3 is TGTGCCACCAGCAGAGCCGACCCCCTCTATGGCTACACCTTC. This chain joins TRBV15 and TRBJ1-2, with D hard to call. The germline V gene has CDR1 LNHNV and CDR2 YYDKDF (reference sequence). Trimming took off 1 base at V and 4 bases at J, with 10 bases between the two ends. The CDR3 is 14 residues long.

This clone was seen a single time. The CDR3 DNA reads as TGTGCCAGCAGCCGGACCTACAATGAGCAGTTCTTC. Its translation is CASSRTYNEQFF. The gene calls are TRBV5-4 and TRBJ2-1; D is uncertain. Germline values: CDR1 SGHNT, CDR2 YYREEE (reference sequence). The CDR3 contains 12 residues. V lost 4 bases and J 2 bases, leaving 4 bases between the germline ends.

CDR3 sequence reads: CSGAPGQGLNEQFF. In nucleotides, the CDR3 is TGCAGCGGTGCACCGGGACAGGGGCTGAATGAGCAGTTCTTC. J is TRBJ2-1 and V is TRBV29-1; TRBD1 matches 10 bases. Unmatched junction bases numbered 10, after V lost 7 bases and J lost 7 bases. This CDR3 has 14 residues. Germline lookup yields CDR1 SQVTM and CDR2 ANQGSEA.

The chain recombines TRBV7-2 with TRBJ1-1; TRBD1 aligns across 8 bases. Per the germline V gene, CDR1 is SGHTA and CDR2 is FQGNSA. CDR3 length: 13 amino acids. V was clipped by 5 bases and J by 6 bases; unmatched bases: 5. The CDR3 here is CASSPQGASEAFF. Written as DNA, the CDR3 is TGTGCCAGCAGCCCCCAGGGGGCATCTGAAGCTTTCTTT.

The chain's CDR3 is CASYVQPYGYTF. CDR3 nucleotide sequence: TGTGCCAGTTATGTGCAGCCCTATGGCTACACCTTC. The chain couples TRBV6-5 to TRBJ1-2, with no clear D. Germline lookup yields CDR1 MNHEY and CDR2 SVGAGI. The CDR3 has 12 amino acids. Trimming shortened V by 9 bases and J by 4 bases, and 12 bases separated the two germline ends.

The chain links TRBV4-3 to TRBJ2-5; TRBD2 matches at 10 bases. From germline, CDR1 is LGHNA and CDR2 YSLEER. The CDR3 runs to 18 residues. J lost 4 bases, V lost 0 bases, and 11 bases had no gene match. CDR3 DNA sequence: TGCGCCAGCAGCCAAGACGGGCTAGCGGGAGTCCCCGGAGAGACCCAGTACTTC. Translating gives CASSQDGLAGVPGETQYF.

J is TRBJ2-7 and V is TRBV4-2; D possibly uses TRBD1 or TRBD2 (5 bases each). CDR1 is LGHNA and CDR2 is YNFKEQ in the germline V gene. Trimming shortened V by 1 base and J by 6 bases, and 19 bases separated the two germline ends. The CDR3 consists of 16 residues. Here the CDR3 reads CASSQVPGSPAGEQYF. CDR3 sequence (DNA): TGTGCCAGCAGCCAAGTACCAGGGAGCCCGGCGGGCGAGCAGTACTTC.